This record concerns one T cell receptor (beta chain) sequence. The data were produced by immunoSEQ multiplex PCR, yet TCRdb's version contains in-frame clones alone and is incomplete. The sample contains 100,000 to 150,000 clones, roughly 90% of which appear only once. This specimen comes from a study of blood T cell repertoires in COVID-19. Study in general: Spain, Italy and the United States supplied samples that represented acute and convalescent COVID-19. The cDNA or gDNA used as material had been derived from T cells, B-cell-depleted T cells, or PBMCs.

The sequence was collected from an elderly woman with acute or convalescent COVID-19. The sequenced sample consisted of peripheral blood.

This chain's CDR3 is CASSWRLDRGGTEAFF. In DNA, the CDR3 is TGTGCCAGCAGTTGGCGACTGGACAGGGGAGGGACTGAAGCTTTCTTT. The chain uses TRBV27 and TRBJ1-1, with 9 bases matching TRBD1. Germline values: CDR1 MNHEY, CDR2 SMNVEV (reference sequence). Trimming at V came to 4 bases and at J to 5 bases, leaving 11 bases not matched to a gene. The CDR3 is 16 residues long.